The TCR beta chain under discussion was sequenced for a study of blood T cell repertoires in COVID-19. Study context: Material from acute and convalescent COVID-19 was sourced from the United States, Italy and Spain. From T cells, B-cell-depleted T cells, or PBMCs came the material, which was cDNA or gDNA.

In the original processing: Amplifying reference gene primers gave estimates of nucleated cell counts. This table comes from immunoSEQ multiplex PCR, and its TCRdb copy is limited to in-frame clones, with some not included. The V and J calls and the clone size are those of that table, but D and trimming were determined from the DNA. Here the sample spans about 290,000 clones, 70% to 90% being singletons. CDR3 size: 14 residues. The germline V and J ends were trimmed by 7 bases and 0 bases, with 10 bases remaining between them. Germline V CDR1 and CDR2: LNHDA, SQIVND (reference sequence). The chain links TRBV19 to TRBJ1-5, with D possibly matching TRBD1 (6 bases). This receptor was identified in a woman aged 45-60 years with active or convalescent COVID-19. The specimen was peripheral blood. The CDR3 nucleotides are TGTGCCAGTAAGGGGGGGGATAGCAATCAGCCCCAGCATTTT. Residues: CASKGGDSNQPQHF.